This T cell receptor beta chain was documented in a study of T cell responses to AZD1222 COVID-19 vaccine. General study points: Regions 160-218 and 743-854 dominated among vaccine-associated CD4 TCRs spanning spike. Sampled repertoires all dated from after the peak T cell response.

Concerning this clone: The antigen is unknown.

Sequencing was performed with immunoSEQ multiplex PCR; in TCRdb, only in-frame clones are kept and a portion is missing. The sample includes about 140,000 clones, roughly 90% of them seen just once. Germline CDR1 and CDR2: SGHTA and FQGTGA. J lost 9 bases, V lost 1 base, and 5 bases had no gene match. The CDR3 extends over 16 amino acids. This TCR derives from an adult in good health. The gene calls are TRBV7-3 and TRBJ2-1; TRBD2 aligns across 14 bases. The material was peripheral blood, obtained on day 0 of AZD1222 vaccination. CDR3 DNA: TGTGCCAGCAGCTTAAGGGGACTAGCGGGAGTGGGTGAGCAGTTCTTC. Encoded protein: CASSLRGLAGVGEQFF.